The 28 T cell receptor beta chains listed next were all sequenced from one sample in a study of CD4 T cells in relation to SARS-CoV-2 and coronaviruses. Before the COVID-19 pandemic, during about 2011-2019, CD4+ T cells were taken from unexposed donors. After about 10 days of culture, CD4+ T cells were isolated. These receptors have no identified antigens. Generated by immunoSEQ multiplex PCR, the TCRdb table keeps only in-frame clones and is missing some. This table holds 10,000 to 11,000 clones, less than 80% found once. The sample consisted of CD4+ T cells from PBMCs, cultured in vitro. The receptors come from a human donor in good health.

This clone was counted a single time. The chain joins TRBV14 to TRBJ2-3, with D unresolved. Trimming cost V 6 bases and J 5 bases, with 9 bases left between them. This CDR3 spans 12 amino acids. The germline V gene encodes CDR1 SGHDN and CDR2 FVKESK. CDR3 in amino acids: CASSPRLDTQYF. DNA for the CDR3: TGTGCCAGCAGTCCACGGTTAGATACGCAGTATTTT.

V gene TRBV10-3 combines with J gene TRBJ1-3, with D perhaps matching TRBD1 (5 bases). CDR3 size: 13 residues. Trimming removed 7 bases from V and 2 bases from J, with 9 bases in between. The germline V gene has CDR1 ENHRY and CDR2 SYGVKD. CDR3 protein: CAIIQGAGNTIYF. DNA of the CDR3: TGTGCCATCATTCAGGGTGCTGGAAACACCATATATTTT.

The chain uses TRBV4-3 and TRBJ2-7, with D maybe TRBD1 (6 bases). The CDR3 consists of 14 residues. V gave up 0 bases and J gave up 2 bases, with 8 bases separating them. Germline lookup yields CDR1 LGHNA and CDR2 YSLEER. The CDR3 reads CASSQDNRAYEQYF. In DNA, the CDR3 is TGCGCCAGCAGCCAAGACAACAGGGCCTACGAGCAGTACTTC.

CDR3 residues: CASSLVTRRAGRNIQYF. The CDR3 DNA reads as TGTGCCAGCAGCTTAGTGACCAGGAGGGCCGGGAGAAACATTCAGTACTTC. V gene TRBV7-8 combines with J gene TRBJ2-4, with D possibly TRBD2 on 6 matching bases. The V end was cut by 1 base, the J end by 6 bases, with 19 bases between. CDR3 length equals 17 residues. Germline V gives CDR1 SGHVS, CDR2 FQNEAQ.

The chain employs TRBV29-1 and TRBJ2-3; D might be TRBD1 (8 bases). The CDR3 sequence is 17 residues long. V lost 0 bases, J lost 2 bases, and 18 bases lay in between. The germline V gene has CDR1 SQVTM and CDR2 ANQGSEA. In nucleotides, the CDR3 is TGCAGCGTTGAAGAGAAAAACAGGGGGGGGTTCACAGATACGCAGTATTTT. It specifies CSVEEKNRGGFTDTQYF.

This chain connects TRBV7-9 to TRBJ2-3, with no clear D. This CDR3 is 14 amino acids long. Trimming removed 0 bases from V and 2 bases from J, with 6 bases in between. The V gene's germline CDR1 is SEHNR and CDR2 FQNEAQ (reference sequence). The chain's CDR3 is CASSLAPNTDTQYF. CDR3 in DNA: TGTGCCAGCAGCTTAGCGCCTAACACAGATACGCAGTATTTT.

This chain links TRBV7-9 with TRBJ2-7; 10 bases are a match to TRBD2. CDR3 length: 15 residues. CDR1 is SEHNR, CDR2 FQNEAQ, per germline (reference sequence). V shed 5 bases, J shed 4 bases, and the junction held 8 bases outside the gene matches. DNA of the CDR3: TGTGCCAGCAGCCAGAGAGGGACTAGCGAGTACGAGCAGTACTTC. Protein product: CASSQRGTSEYEQYF.

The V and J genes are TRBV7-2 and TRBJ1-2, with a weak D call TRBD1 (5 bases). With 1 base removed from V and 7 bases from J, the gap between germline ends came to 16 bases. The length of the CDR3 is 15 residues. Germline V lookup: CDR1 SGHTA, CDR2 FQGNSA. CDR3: CASSLETGTRRGYTF. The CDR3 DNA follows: TGTGCCAGCAGCTTAGAGACCGGGACCCGGCGTGGCTACACCTTC.

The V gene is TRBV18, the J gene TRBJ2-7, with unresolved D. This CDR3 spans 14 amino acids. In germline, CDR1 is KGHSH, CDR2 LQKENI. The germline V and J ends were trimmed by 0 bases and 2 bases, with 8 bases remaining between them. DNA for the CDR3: TGTGCCAGCTCACCACCAGTCAGAACCTACGAGCAGTACTTC. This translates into CASSPPVRTYEQYF.

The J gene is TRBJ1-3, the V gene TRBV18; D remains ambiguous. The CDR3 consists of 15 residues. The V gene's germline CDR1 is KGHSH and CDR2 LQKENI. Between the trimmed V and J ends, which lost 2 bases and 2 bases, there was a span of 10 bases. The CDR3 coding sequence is TGTGCCAGCTCACCAGAGTTACTCACTGGAAACACCATATATTTT. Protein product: CASSPELLTGNTIYF.

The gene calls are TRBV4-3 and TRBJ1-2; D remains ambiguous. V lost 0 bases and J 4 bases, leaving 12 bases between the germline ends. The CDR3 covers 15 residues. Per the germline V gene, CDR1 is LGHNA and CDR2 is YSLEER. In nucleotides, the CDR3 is TGCGCCAGCAGCCAAGACATCCGGGTCCTCTATGGCTACACCTTC. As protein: CASSQDIRVLYGYTF.

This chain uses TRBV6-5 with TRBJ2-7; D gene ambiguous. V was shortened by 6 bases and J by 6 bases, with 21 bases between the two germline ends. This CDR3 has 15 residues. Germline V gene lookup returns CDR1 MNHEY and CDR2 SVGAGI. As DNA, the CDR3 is TGTGCCAGCAGCTTAAACGCCCAAGGGCGGAGCGAGCAGTACTTC. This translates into CASSLNAQGRSEQYF.

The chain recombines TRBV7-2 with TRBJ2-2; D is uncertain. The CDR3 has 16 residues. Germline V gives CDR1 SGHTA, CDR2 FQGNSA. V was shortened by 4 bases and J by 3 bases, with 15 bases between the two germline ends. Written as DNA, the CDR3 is TGTGCCAGCAGCTCTCTTGCATTTGGGGACACCGGGGAGCTGTTTTTT. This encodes CASSSLAFGDTGELFF.

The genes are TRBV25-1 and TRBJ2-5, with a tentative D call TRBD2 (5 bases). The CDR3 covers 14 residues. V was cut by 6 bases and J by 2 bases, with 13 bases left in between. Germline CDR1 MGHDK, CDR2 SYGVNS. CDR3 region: CASRSRGGQETQYF. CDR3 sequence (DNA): TGTGCCAGCAGGAGCCGAGGAGGTCAAGAGACCCAGTACTTC.

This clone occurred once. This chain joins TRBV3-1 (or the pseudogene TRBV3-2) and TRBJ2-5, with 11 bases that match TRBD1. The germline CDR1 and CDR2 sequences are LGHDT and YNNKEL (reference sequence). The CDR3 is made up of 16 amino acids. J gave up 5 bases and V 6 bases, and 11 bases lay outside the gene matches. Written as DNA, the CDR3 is TGTGCCAGCAGTAACCGGGACAGGGGGTATTCGGAGACCCAGTACTTC. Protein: CASSNRDRGYSETQYF.

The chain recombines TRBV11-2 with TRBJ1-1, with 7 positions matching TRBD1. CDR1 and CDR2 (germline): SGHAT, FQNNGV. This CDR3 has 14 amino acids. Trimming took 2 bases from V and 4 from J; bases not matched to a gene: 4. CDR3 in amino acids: CASSLFRGPTEAFF. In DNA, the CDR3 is TGTGCCAGCAGCTTATTTAGGGGGCCCACTGAAGCTTTCTTT.

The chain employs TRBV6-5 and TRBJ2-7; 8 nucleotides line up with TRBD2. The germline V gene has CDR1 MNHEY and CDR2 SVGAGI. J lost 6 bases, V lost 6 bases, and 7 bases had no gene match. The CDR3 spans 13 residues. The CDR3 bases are TGTGCCAGCAGGCCCGGGACTAGAAGCGAGCAGTACTTC. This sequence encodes CASRPGTRSEQYF.

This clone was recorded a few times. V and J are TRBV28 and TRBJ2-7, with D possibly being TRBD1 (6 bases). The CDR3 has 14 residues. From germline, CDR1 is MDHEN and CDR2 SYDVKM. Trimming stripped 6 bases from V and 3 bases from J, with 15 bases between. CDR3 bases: TGTGCCAGCAGGGGATCCAGGGGCGGCTACGAGCAGTACTTC. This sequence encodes CASRGSRGGYEQYF.

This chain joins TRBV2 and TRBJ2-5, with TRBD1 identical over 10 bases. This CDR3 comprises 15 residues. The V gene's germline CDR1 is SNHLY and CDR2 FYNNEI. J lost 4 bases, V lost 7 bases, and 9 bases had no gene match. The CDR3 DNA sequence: TGTGCCAGCACCAACCCGGGACAGGGGAGAGAGACCCAGTACTTC. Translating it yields CASTNPGQGRETQYF.

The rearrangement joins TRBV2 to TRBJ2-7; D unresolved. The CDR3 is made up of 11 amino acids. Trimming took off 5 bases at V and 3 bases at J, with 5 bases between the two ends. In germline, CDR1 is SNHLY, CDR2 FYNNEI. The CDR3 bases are TGTGCCAGCAGTAGTCTCTACGAGCAGTACTTC. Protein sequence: CASSSLYEQYF.

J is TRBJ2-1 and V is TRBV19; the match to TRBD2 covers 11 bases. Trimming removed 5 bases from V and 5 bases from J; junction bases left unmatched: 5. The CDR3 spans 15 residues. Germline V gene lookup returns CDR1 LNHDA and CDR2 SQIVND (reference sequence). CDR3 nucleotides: TGTGCCAGTAGTGTCACTAGCGGGGGCCACAATGAGCAGTTCTTC. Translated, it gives CASSVTSGGHNEQFF.

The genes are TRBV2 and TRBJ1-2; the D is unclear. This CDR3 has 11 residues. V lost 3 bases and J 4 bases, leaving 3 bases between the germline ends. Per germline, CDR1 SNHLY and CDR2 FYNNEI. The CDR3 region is CASSDGYGYTF. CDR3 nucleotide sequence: TGTGCCAGCAGTGATGGCTATGGCTACACCTTC.

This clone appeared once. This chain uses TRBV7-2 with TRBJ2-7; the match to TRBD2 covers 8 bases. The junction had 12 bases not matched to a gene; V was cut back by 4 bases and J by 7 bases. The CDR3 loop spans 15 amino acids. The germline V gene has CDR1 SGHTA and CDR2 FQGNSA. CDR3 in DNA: TGTGCCAGCAGCTCTGGCCGGGGACTAGTGGGAGAGCAGTACTTC. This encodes CASSSGRGLVGEQYF.

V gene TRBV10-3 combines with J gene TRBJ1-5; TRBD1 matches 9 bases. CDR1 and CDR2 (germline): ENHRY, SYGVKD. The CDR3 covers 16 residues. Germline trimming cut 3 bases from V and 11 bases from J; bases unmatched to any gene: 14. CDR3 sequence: CAISDTTGGSLATQHF. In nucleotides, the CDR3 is TGTGCCATCAGTGATACGACAGGGGGAAGTCTTGCGACCCAGCATTTT.

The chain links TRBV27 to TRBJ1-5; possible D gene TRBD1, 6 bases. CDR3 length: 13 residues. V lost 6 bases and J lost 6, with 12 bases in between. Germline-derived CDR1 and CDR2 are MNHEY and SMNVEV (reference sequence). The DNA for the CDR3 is TGTGCCAGCAGCCTAAACAGGGTTCAGCCCCAGCATTTT. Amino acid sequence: CASSLNRVQPQHF.

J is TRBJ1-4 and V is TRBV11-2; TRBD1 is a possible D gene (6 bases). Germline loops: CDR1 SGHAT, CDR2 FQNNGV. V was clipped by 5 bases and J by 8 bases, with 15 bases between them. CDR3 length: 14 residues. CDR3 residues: CASSLRGLGEKLFF. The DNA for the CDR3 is TGTGCCAGCAGCCTCAGGGGACTAGGGGAAAAACTGTTTTTT.

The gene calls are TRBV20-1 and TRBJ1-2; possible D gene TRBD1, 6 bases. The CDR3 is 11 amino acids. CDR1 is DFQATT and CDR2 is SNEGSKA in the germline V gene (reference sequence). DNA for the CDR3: TGCAGAACAGGGTTCGACTATGGCTACACCTTC. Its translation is CRTGFDYGYTF.

CDR3 sequence (DNA): TGTGCCAGCATCGGGGGAATCTCCTACAATGAGCAGTTCTTC. Amino acids: CASIGGISYNEQFF. The V gene is TRBV6-5, the J gene TRBJ2-1, with a tentative D call TRBD2 (6 bases). From germline, CDR1 is MNHEY and CDR2 SVGAGI. V gave up 7 bases and J gave up 0 bases, with 10 bases separating them. CDR3 size: 14 residues.